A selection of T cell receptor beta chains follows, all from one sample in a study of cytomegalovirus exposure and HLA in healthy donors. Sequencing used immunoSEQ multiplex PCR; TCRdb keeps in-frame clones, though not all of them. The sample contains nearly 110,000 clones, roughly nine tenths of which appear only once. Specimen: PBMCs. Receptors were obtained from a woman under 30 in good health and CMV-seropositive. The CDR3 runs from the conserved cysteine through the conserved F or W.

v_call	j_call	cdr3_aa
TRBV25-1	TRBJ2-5	CASIRQGAGETQYF
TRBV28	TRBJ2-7	CASSPRTVYEQYF
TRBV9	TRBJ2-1	CASSVTGVVHEQFF
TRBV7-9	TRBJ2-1	CASSSSKRGRSYNEQFF
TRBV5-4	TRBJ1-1	CASITWGVGTEAFF
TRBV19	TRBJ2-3	CASAQGQGADTQYF
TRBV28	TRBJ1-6	CASSLLQGVANSPLHF
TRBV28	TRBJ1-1	CASRPAAGPEAFF
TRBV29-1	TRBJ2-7	CSVEERRTGGLNEQYF
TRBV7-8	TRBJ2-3	CASSPGTHPGTDTQYF
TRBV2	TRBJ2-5	CASSGGLARETQYF
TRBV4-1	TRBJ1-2	CASSQAGSSSNYGYTF
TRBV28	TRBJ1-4	CASSLGGYRGKLFF
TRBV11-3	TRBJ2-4	CASSSRGQMDIQYF
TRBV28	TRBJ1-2	CASSLTRSRGGYTF
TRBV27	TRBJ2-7	CASSSGWGGEQYF
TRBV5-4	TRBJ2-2	CASSTPLAGANTGELFF
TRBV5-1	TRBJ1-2	CASSLGLDRGRGYTF
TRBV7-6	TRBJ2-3	CASSLTAGDTQYF
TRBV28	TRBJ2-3	CASSLIDTQYF
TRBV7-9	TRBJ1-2	CASSLVGGEDYGYTF
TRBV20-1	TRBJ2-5	CSAARESQYF
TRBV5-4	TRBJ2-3	CASSLTSGPDTQYF
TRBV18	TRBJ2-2	CASSTGATGELFF
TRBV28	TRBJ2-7	CASSLVGTGQAYEQYF
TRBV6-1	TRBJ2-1	CASSDREFVSYNEQFF
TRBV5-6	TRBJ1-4	CASSLVGPPSEKLFF
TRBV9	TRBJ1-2	CASSPGAGPSYGYTF
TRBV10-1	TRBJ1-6	CASSPGTGRSPLHF
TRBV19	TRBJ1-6	CASRTTGNNSPLHF
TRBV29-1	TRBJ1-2	CSANAGGDGYTF
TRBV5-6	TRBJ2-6	CASSWTGSGANVLTF
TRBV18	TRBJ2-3	CASSRPGVDTDTQYF
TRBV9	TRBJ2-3	CASSLDRGRTDTQYF
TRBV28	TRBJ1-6	CASRLDGEGYNSPLHF
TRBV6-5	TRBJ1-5	CASSGGQGSNQPQHF
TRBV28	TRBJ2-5	CASSLAGGGETQYF
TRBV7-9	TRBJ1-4	CASSSTGTGTEKLFF
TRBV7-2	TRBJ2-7	CASSSNSYEQYF
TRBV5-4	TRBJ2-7	CASSYGTGSYEQYF
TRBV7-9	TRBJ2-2	CASSSAVRDTGELFF
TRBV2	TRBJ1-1	CASRQGANTEAFF
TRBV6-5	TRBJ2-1	CASSYGAQTYNEQFF
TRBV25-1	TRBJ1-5	CASSQTGQNQPQHF
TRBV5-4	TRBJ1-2	CASSFPRTNFNYGYTF
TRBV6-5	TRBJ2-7	CASSSRQGNYEQYF
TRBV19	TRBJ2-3	CASRSLAARRSTDTQYF
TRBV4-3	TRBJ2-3	CASSQEMGGQGYTDTQYF
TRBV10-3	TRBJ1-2	CAISDNSNYGYTF